This T cell receptor (beta chain) was captured by sequencing in a study of blood T cell repertoires in COVID-19. As processed by the authors: Amplification of reference gene primers provided the estimated nucleated cell counts. TCRdb's table, derived via immunoSEQ multiplex PCR, lists solely in-frame clones and lacks some. V, J and clone size were drawn from that table, and D and trimming were deduced from the DNA. The table records a few hundred thousand clones, roughly 90% of them present only once. The CDR3 sequence is 13 residues long. Trimming stripped 3 bases from V and 9 bases from J, with 12 bases between. Germline V CDR1 and CDR2: GTSNPN, SVGIG (reference sequence).

Sequencing input: peripheral blood. This rearrangement joins TRBV30 to TRBJ1-6; the D is unclear. This clonotype was sampled from a man in his 60s with acute or convalescent COVID-19. CDR3 sequence reads: CAWRAGAGSPLHF. For the CDR3, the DNA is TGTGCCTGGAGAGCGGGCGCGGGTTCACCCCTCCACTTT.